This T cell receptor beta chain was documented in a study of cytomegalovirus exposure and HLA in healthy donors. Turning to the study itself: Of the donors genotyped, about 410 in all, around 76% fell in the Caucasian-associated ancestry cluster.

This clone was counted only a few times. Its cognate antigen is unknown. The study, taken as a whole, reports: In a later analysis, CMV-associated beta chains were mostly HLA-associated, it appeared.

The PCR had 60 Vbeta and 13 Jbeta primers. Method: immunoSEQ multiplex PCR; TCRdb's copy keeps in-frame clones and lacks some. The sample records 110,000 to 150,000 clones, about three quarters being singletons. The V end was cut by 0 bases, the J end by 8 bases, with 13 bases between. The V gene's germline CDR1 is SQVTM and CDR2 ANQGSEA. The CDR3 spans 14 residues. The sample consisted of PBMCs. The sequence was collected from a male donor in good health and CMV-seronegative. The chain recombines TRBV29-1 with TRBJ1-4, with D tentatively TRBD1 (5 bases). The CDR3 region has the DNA TGCAGCGTTGAAGAGGTCCAGGGTCAGGAAAAACTGTTTTTT. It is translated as CSVEEVQGQEKLFF.